The TCR beta chain under discussion was sequenced for a study of cytomegalovirus exposure and HLA in healthy donors. Vbeta (60) and Jbeta (13) primers were used in the PCR. The assay was immunoSEQ multiplex PCR, and TCRdb's table has in-frame clones only and misses some. In the table there are 90,000 to 100,000 clones, over 70% of which are singletons. Germline V gives CDR1 SQVTM, CDR2 ANQGSEA. V lost 7 bases, J lost 6 bases, and 18 bases lay in between. This CDR3 has 13 residues. The gene calls are TRBV29-1 and TRBJ1-2; D ambiguous. What was sequenced was PBMCs. This TCR derives from a woman in her 40s in good health and CMV-seronegative. The CDR3 coding sequence is TGCAGCGCTCCAGTTCCCGGAGGGAATGGCTACACCTTC. It translates to CSAPVPGGNGYTF.